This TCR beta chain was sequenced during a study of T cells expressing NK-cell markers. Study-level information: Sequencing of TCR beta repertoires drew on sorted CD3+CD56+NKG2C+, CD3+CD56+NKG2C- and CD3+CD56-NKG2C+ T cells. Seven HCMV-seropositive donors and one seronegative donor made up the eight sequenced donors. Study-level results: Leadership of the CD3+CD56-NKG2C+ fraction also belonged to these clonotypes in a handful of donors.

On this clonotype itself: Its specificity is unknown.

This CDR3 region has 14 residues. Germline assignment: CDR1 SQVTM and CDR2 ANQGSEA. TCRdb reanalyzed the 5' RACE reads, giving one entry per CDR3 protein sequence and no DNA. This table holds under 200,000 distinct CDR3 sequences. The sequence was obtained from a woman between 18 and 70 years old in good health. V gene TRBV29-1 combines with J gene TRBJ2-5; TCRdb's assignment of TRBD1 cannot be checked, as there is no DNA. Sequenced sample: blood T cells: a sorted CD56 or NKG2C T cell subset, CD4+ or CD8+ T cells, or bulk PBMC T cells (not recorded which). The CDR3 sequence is CSVRGQGVQETQYF.